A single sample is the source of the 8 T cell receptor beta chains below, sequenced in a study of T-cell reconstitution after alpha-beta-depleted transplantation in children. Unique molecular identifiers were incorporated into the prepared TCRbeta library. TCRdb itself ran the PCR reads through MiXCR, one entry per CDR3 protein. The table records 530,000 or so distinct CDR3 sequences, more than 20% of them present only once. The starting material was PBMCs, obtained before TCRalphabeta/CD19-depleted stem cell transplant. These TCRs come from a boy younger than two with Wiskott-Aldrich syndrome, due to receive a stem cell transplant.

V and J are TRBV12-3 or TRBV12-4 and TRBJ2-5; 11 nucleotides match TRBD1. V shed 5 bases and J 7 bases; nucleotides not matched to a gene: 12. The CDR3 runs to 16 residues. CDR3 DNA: TGTGCCAGCAGTCCTGGGACAGGGGGTTCTCTTTTGACCCAGTACTTC. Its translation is CASSPGTGGSLLTQYF.

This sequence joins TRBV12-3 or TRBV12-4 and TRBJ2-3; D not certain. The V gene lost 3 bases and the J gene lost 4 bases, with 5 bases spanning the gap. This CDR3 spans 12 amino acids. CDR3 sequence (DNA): TGTGCCAGCAGTTTTCTCCCAGATACGCAGTATTTT. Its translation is CASSFLPDTQYF.

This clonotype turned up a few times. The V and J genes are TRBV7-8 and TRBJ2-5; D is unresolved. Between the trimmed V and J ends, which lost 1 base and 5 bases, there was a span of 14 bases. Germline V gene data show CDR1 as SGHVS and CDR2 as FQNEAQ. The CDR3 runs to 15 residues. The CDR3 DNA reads TGTGCCAGCAGCTTAGAACTCCCTCTGCGGGAGACCCAGTACTTC. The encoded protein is CASSLELPLRETQYF.

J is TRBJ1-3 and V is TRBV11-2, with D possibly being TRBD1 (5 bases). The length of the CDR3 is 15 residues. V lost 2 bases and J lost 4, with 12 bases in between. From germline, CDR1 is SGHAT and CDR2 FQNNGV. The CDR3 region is CASSLWHGGGNTIYF. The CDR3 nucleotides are TGTGCCAGCAGCTTATGGCACGGGGGGGGAAACACCATATATTTT.

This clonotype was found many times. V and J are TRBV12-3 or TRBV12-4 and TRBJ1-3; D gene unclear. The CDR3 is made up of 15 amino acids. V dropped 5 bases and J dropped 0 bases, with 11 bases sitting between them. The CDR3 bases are TGTGCCAGCAGTCAAAATACGGGCTCTGGAAACACCATATATTTT. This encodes CASSQNTGSGNTIYF.

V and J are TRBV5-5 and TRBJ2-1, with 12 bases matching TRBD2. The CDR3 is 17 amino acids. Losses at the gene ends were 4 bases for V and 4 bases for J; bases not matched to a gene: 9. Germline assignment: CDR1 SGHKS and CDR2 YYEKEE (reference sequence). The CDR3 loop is CASSVRLAGVGYNEQFF. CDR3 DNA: TGTGCCAGCAGCGTAAGACTAGCGGGAGTTGGTTACAATGAGCAGTTCTTC. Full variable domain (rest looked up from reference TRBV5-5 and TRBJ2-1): DAGVTQSPTHLIKTRGQQVTLRCSPISGHKSVSWYQQVLGQGPQFIFQYYEKEERGRGNFPDRFSARQFPNYSSELNVNALLLGDSALYLCASSVRLAGVGYNEQFFGPGTRLTVL.

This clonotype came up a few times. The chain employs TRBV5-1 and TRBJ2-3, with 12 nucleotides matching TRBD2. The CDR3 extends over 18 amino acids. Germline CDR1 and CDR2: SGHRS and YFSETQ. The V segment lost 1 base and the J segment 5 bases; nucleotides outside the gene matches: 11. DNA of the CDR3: TGCGCCAGCAGCTTGTTTGCCGGTGGGGGACTAGCGGGAGATACGCAGTATTTT. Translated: CASSLFAGGGLAGDTQYF.

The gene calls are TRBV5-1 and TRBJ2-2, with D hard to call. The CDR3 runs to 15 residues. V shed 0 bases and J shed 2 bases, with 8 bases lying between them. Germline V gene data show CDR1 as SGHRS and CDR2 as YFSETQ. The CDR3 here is CASSLDPRNTGELFF. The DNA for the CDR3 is TGCGCCAGCAGCTTGGATCCCCGAAACACCGGGGAGCTGTTTTTT.